One and the same sample provided the 20 T cell receptor beta chains below, sequenced in a study of blood T cells in healthy people across ages. A sample-barcoded 5' primer and a J-beta primer mix were used in a second PCR of about 7 to 12 cycles. One entry per CDR3 protein, called by TCRdb with MiXCR from the 5' RACE reads. There are 550,000 to 650,000 distinct CDR3 sequences in the sample; approximately 30% occur only once, and around a sixth lies in the top ten. Sequences were obtained from blood. Receptors were obtained from a woman aged 80 or over in good health.

CDR3 sequence reads: CALRGKTEAFF. Here the CDR3 DNA reads TGTGCCCTCAGGGGCAAGACTGAAGCTTTCTTT. The rearrangement links TRBV30 to TRBJ1-1; maybe TRBD1 (6 bases). The ends were cut back, 8 bases at V and 5 bases at J, with 12 bases in the middle. Germline-derived CDR1 and CDR2 are GTSNPN and SVGIG (reference sequence). The CDR3 contains 11 residues.

This clonotype came up many times. The chain links TRBV3-1 to TRBJ2-5, with a tentative D call TRBD2 (6 bases). Germline V lookup: CDR1 LGHDT, CDR2 YNNKEL (reference sequence). The CDR3 spans 15 residues. V lost 4 bases to trimming and J lost 5 bases, with 17 bases between them. The CDR3, as DNA: TGTGCCAGCAGCCGCCGCATCCGGGACTCCGAGACCCAGTACTTC. This encodes CASSRRIRDSETQYF.

The chain has TRBV24-1 and TRBJ1-2, with 7 bases aligning to TRBD1. Germline V gene data show CDR1 as KGHDR and CDR2 as SFDVKD. The CDR3 consists of 19 residues. Trimming at V came to 4 bases and at J to 0 bases, leaving 16 bases not matched to a gene. The CDR3 protein is CATSDHVDRELLPNYGYTF. The DNA for the CDR3 is TGTGCCACCAGTGACCACGTCGACAGGGAACTTCTCCCTAACTATGGCTACACCTTC.

A few counts support this clonotype. A read error may account for a junction end that differs from germline. This chain connects TRBV5-1 to TRBJ2-5; D is ambiguous. Germline V gene data show CDR1 as SGHRS and CDR2 as YFSETQ. The CDR3 covers 15 residues. The CDR3 is CASSLGIFYQETRYF. The CDR3 DNA is TGCGCCAGCAGCTTGGGTATCTTCTACCAAGAGACCCGGTACTTC.

This clonotype was seen at least ten times. The V call is TRBV2, the J call TRBJ2-7, with D possibly being TRBD1 (5 bases). The CDR3 sequence is 14 residues long. Germline CDR1 is SNHLY and CDR2 is FYNNEI. With 10 bases removed from V and 0 bases from J, the gap between germline ends came to 16 bases. CDR3 protein: CATRPTGRSYEQYF. The CDR3 nucleotides read TGTGCCACCAGACCCACAGGTCGCTCCTACGAGCAGTACTTC.

This clonotype was detected ten times or more. The gene calls are TRBV5-6 and TRBJ2-3; 12 nucleotides match TRBD2. The CDR3 has 18 amino acids. The trim removed 1 base at V and 0 bases at J, leaving 6 bases unmatched. The germline V gene encodes CDR1 SGHDT and CDR2 YYEEEE. As DNA, the CDR3 is TGTGCCAGCAGCTTGCGACTAGCGGGGGTCCCTAGCACAGATACGCAGTATTTT. Residues: CASSLRLAGVPSTDTQYF.

This clonotype showed up just once. A read error may explain this, as a much larger clone is one base away. The chain employs TRBV5-1 and TRBJ1-1, with a possible D match to TRBD1 (5 bases). Germline V gene sequence: CDR1 SGHRS, CDR2 YFSETQ. The CDR3 sequence is 13 residues long. In DNA, the CDR3 is TGCGCCAGCAGCTGGCAGGGTGGCACTGAAACTTTCTTT. Translating it yields CASSWQGGTETFF.

This clonotype was recorded at least ten times. The chain joins TRBV20-1 to TRBJ1-1; TRBD1 might be the D (6 bases). CDR1 is DFQATT, CDR2 SNEGSKA, per germline (reference sequence). The CDR3 totals 13 residues. V dropped 6 bases and J dropped 0 bases, with 11 bases sitting between them. The CDR3 DNA is TGCAGTGCCCCTGACAGGATGAACACTGAAGCTTTCTTT. Residues: CSAPDRMNTEAFF.

This clonotype was recorded a few times. The chain couples TRBV6-5 to TRBJ1-2; D not resolved. The V gene lost 0 bases and the J gene lost 4 bases, with 6 bases spanning the gap. Germline loops: CDR1 MNHEY, CDR2 SVGAGI. The CDR3 runs 13 residues. CDR3 bases: TGTGCCAGCAGTTACTCGTCACCCTATGGCTACACCTTC. It is translated as CASSYSSPYGYTF.

This clonotype was counted only a few times. The J gene is TRBJ1-5, the V gene TRBV20-1, with 7 bases fitting TRBD1. J lost 0 bases, V lost 6 bases, and 8 bases had no gene match. The CDR3 loop spans 15 amino acids. Germline V gives CDR1 DFQATT, CDR2 SNEGSKA (reference sequence). The CDR3 loop reads CSARKQGYSNQPQHF. The CDR3 coding sequence is TGCAGTGCAAGAAAACAGGGGTATAGCAATCAGCCCCAGCATTTT.

This clonotype was counted ten times or more. The chain employs TRBV4-2 and TRBJ1-2; no clear D. Germline V lookup: CDR1 LGHNA, CDR2 YNFKEQ. The CDR3 is made up of 14 amino acids. V lost 3 bases and J lost 3, with 11 bases in between. The CDR3 loop is CASSHLNGDYGYTF. The CDR3 DNA follows: TGTGCCAGCAGCCACCTGAACGGGGACTATGGCTACACCTTC.

The V call is TRBV20-1, the J call TRBJ2-1, with TRBD2 as a possible D gene (6 bases). The CDR3 totals 12 residues. Germline V lookup: CDR1 DFQATT, CDR2 SNEGSKA (reference sequence). V was trimmed by 6 bases and J by 7 bases, leaving 13 bases between them. The CDR3 loop is CSAGGRRNEQFF. DNA for the CDR3: TGCAGTGCCGGGGGTAGGCGGAATGAGCAGTTCTTC.

The table lists this clonotype with many counts. V usage is TRBV4-3 and J usage is TRBJ2-1, with TRBD1 as a possible D gene (5 bases). The CDR3 totals 13 residues. The V gene's germline CDR1 is LGHNA and CDR2 YSLEER. Trimming removed 3 bases from V and 4 bases from J, with 7 bases in between. The CDR3 protein is CASSQDIYNEQFF. CDR3 nucleotide sequence: TGCGCCAGCAGCCAGGACATTTACAATGAGCAGTTCTTC.

Concerning this clonotype: One junction end does not reproduce the germline sequence, and a read error may be involved. J is TRBJ2-2 and V is TRBV20-1; 8 positions match TRBD2. This CDR3 is 14 amino acids long. From germline, CDR1 is DFQATT and CDR2 SNEGSKA (reference sequence). The CDR3 reads CSARVSGGSGERFF. The CDR3 nucleotides are TGCAGTGCTAGAGTCAGCGGGGGATCCGGGGAGCGGTTTTTT.

The J gene is TRBJ2-3, the V gene TRBV7-9; maybe TRBD1 (5 bases). V was trimmed by 2 bases and J by 4 bases, leaving 13 bases between them. This CDR3 is built from 15 residues. Germline V gene lookup returns CDR1 SEHNR and CDR2 FQNEAQ (reference sequence). The CDR3 bases are TGTGCCAGCAGCTTAAAAGGGGTAAAGGCAGATACGCAGTATTTT. It is translated as CASSLKGVKADTQYF.

A note on this clonotype: A much more abundant neighbour one base away suggests this may be a read error. This chain connects TRBV5-6 to TRBJ2-4; tentatively, D is TRBD2 (6 bases). This CDR3 spans 15 amino acids. CDR1 and CDR2 (germline): SGHDT, YYEEEE. CDR3 loop: CASSLSRLAKETQCF. CDR3 nucleotides: TGTGCCAGCAGCTTGTCCAGGCTAGCGAAAGAGACCCAGTGCTTC.

This clonotype was recorded at least ten times. This CDR3 reads CASSFTGSREQYF. The DNA of the CDR3 is TGTGCCAGCAGTTTCACAGGGTCGAGGGAGCAGTACTTC. The rearrangement joins TRBV6-5 to TRBJ2-7; a weak D match, TRBD1 (6 bases). Trimming stripped 4 bases from V and 7 bases from J, with 14 bases between. This CDR3 is built from 13 residues. The germline V gene encodes CDR1 MNHEY and CDR2 SVGAGI.

Many counts were recorded for this clonotype. The chain links TRBV6-2 or TRBV6-3 to TRBJ2-1; 10 nucleotides agree with TRBD1. Germline V CDR1 and CDR2: MNHEY, SVGEGT. The CDR3 length is 12 residues. Trimming at V came to 7 bases and at J to 7 bases, leaving 1 base not matched to a gene. The CDR3 loop reads CASKGQGNEQFF. The CDR3 nucleotides read TGTGCCAGCAAGGGACAGGGGAATGAGCAGTTCTTC.

The V call is TRBV3-1, the J call TRBJ2-5, with TRBD1 as a possible D gene (6 bases). This CDR3 has 14 residues. The ends were cut back, 4 bases at V and 7 bases at J, with 16 bases in the middle. Germline V gene sequence: CDR1 LGHDT, CDR2 YNNKEL (reference sequence). The CDR3 is CASSPDRWVGTQYF. The CDR3 coding sequence is TGTGCCAGCAGCCCGGACAGATGGGTGGGGACCCAGTACTTC.

This clonotype was counted many times. The chain combines TRBV7-9 with TRBJ1-5; a possible D gene is TRBD1 (5 bases). The ends were cut back, 1 base at V and 5 bases at J, with 12 bases in the middle. The length of the CDR3 is 15 residues. Looked up from germline, CDR1 is SEHNR and CDR2 is FQNEAQ (reference sequence). CDR3 DNA sequence: TGTGCCAGCAGCTTAGGGGGCAGCGTGGATCAGCCCCAGCATTTT. Encoded protein: CASSLGGSVDQPQHF.